This T cell receptor beta chain was profiled in a study of blood T cell repertoires in COVID-19. Study overall: COVID-19 samples from acute and convalescent phases originated in the United States, Italy and Spain.

Per the original data handling: Amplification from reference gene primers served as the basis for estimated nucleated cell counts. Libraries were prepared by immunoSEQ multiplex PCR; TCRdb keeps only in-frame clonotypes and omits some of them. V, J and clone size reflect that table, while D and trimming were determined from the DNA. The data contain 150,000 to 200,000 clones, 86% of them singletons. Germline lookup yields CDR1 SEHNR and CDR2 FQNEAQ (reference sequence). With 0 bases removed from V and 8 bases from J, the gap between germline ends came to 13 bases. The CDR3 length is 15 residues. The chain is built from TRBV7-9 and TRBJ1-4; tentative D call: TRBD1 (5 bases). The TCR sequence derives from a woman over 75 in a cohort sampled during active or convalescent COVID-19. Sequences were obtained from peripheral blood. CDR3 protein: CASSLAWQGGEKLFF. For the CDR3, the DNA is TGTGCCAGCAGCTTAGCCTGGCAGGGCGGCGAAAAACTGTTTTTT.